Following are 22 T cell receptor beta chains from one sample sequenced in a study of shared clonotypes between healthy human individuals. Here immunoSEQ multiplex PCR was the method, and the copy in TCRdb shows in-frame clones only, minus some. The sample consists of 150,000 to 200,000 clones, 80% to 95% of them appearing once. Input material: naive CD4+ T cells sorted from blood. Stated subset: CD45RA+ positively selected. The receptors stem from a woman aged 25 to 39 in good health.

The chain carries TRBV6-4 and TRBJ2-1; D gene unclear. V was shortened by 10 bases and J by 0 bases, with 7 bases between the two germline ends. Germline assignment: CDR1 MRHNA and CDR2 SNTAGT. This CDR3 comprises 12 residues. CDR3 protein: CATRSSYNEQFF. In DNA, the CDR3 is TGTGCCACCAGAAGCTCCTACAATGAGCAGTTCTTC.

The CDR3 DNA reads TGCGCCAGCAGCCTCCCGGGACAGTCGCTTGAAGCTTTCTTT. It specifies CASSLPGQSLEAFF. V and J are TRBV5-1 and TRBJ1-1; 7 nucleotides match TRBD1. This CDR3 region has 14 residues. The germline V gene has CDR1 SGHRS and CDR2 YFSETQ. Trimming cost V 4 bases and J 7 bases; bases outside gene matches: 10. The variable domain in full, completed from reference TRBV5-1 and TRBJ1-1, reads KAGVTQTPRYLIKTRGQQVTLSCSPISGHRSVSWYQQTPGQGLQFLFEYFSETQRNKGNFPGRFSGRQFSNSRSEMNVSTLELGDSALYLCASSLPGQSLEAFFGQGTRLTVV.

V and J are TRBV19 and TRBJ1-2, with D tentatively TRBD1 (6 bases). Trimming removed 4 bases at V and 6 bases at J, with 18 bases between. The CDR3 runs to 15 residues. Germline lookup yields CDR1 LNHDA and CDR2 SQIVND (reference sequence). CDR3 nucleotides: TGTGCCAGTAGTACACCCGGGACATGGGGAGATGGCTACACCTTC. It encodes CASSTPGTWGDGYTF. Full variable domain (rest looked up from reference TRBV19 and TRBJ1-2): DGGITQSPKYLFRKEGQNVTLSCEQNLNHDAMYWYRQDPGQGLRLIYYSQIVNDFQKGDIAEGYSVSREKKESFPLTVTSAQKNPTAFYLCASSTPGTWGDGYTFGSGTRLTVV.

CDR3 sequence (DNA): TGTGCCAGCTCACCACCGGTTTCGGGGTACGAGCAGTACTTC. This sequence encodes CASSPPVSGYEQYF. The chain recombines TRBV18 with TRBJ2-5; possibly TRBD2 for D (5 bases). TRBJ2-7 matches the DNA end more closely, so the J call is doubtful. The CDR3 loop spans 14 amino acids. The germline gives CDR1 KGHSH, CDR2 LQKENI.

The chain combines TRBV19 with TRBJ1-5; D is unresolved. CDR1 and CDR2 from the germline V gene are LNHDA and SQIVND (reference sequence). The V gene lost 5 bases and the J gene lost 3 bases, with 8 bases spanning the gap. The CDR3 runs 13 residues. CDR3 nucleotide sequence: TGTGCCAGTAGTCCGGGCTACAATCAGCCCCAGCATTTT. Its translation is CASSPGYNQPQHF.

The chain uses TRBV19 and TRBJ2-5; 8 bases line up with TRBD2. Trimming cost V 5 bases and J 5 bases; bases outside gene matches: 10. Germline CDR1 reads LNHDA; CDR2 reads SQIVND (reference sequence). The CDR3 contains 15 residues. CDR3 bases: TGTGCCAGTAGTGTCCGTAGCGGGGCTGGGGAGACCCAGTACTTC. It translates to CASSVRSGAGETQYF. Using reference TRBV19 and TRBJ2-5 for the parts outside the CDR3, the full variable domain is DGGITQSPKYLFRKEGQNVTLSCEQNLNHDAMYWYRQDPGQGLRLIYYSQIVNDFQKGDIAEGYSVSREKKESFPLTVTSAQKNPTAFYLCASSVRSGAGETQYFGPGTRLLVL.

The chain couples TRBV5-1 to TRBJ2-7; D ambiguous. Germline CDR1 and CDR2: SGHRS and YFSETQ. Trimming removed 0 bases from V and 3 bases from J, with 7 bases in between. CDR3 length: 13 amino acids. CDR3 coding DNA: TGCGCCAGCAGCTTGGAGCAGATCTACGAGCAGTACTTC. Encoded protein: CASSLEQIYEQYF. The complete variable domain, with remaining parts taken from reference TRBV5-1 and TRBJ2-7, reads KAGVTQTPRYLIKTRGQQVTLSCSPISGHRSVSWYQQTPGQGLQFLFEYFSETQRNKGNFPGRFSGRQFSNSRSEMNVSTLELGDSALYLCASSLEQIYEQYFGPGTRLTVT.

The gene calls are TRBV9 and TRBJ2-5; 7 bases are a match to TRBD1. The J call may not be correct, given that the DNA end is closer to TRBJ2-7. Germline-derived CDR1 and CDR2 are SGDLS and YYNGEE. This CDR3 has 14 amino acids. This CDR3 reads CASSDDRVPYEQYF. CDR3 nucleotide sequence: TGTGCCAGCAGCGATGACAGGGTGCCCTACGAGCAGTACTTC.

The CDR3 DNA reads TGTGCCAGCAGTTTTGGTAGGAGATCCACAGATACGCAGTATTTT. It codes for CASSFGRRSTDTQYF. The gene calls are TRBV28 and TRBJ2-3; the D is unclear. The CDR3 is 15 amino acids. Per the germline V gene, CDR1 is MDHEN and CDR2 is SYDVKM. Trimming shortened V by 3 bases and J by 2 bases, and 12 bases separated the two germline ends.

The chain employs TRBV6-5 and TRBJ2-5, with no clear D. CDR1 and CDR2 (germline): MNHEY, SVGAGI. The V and J ends lost 0 bases and 0 bases respectively, with 5 bases between them. The CDR3 covers 14 residues. The CDR3 region has the DNA TGTGCCAGCAGTTACTCCGTGAACCAAGAGACCCAGTACTTC. Residues: CASSYSVNQETQYF.

This sequence joins TRBV28 and TRBJ1-2, with D unresolved. Germline CDR1 and CDR2: MDHEN and SYDVKM. The CDR3 covers 13 residues. V dropped 6 bases and J dropped 8 bases, with 16 bases sitting between them. CDR3 DNA: TGTGCCAGCAGCCAGGAGTGGATTCGGGGCTACACCTTC. This translates into CASSQEWIRGYTF.

The chain couples TRBV28 to TRBJ2-5; D may be TRBD2 (6 bases). This CDR3 comprises 16 residues. Trimming shortened V by 5 bases and J by 11 bases, and 27 bases separated the two germline ends. Germline CDR1 is MDHEN and CDR2 is SYDVKM. The CDR3 bases are TGTGCCAGCAGTCCCTACCAGGACTACCCGTTCGCAGAGCAGTACTTC. Residues: CASSPYQDYPFAEQYF.

This chain connects TRBV7-2 to TRBJ2-2, with TRBD2 identical over 11 bases. The CDR3 spans 15 residues. V was pared by 5 bases and J by 4 bases, with 3 bases of the junction left unmatched. The V gene's germline CDR1 is SGHTA and CDR2 FQGNSA. CDR3 in DNA: TGTGCCAGCAGCCGTGGACTAGCGGGCACCGGGGAGCTGTTTTTT. Its protein is CASSRGLAGTGELFF.

The chain is built from TRBV10-3 and TRBJ2-5; D is unresolved. The J call may be mistaken, given a closer DNA end match to TRBJ2-7. The germline gives CDR1 ENHRY, CDR2 SYGVKD. There are 12 residues in the CDR3. For the CDR3, the DNA is TGTGCCATCAGTGAGTCGGCCCACGAGCAGTACTTC. It translates to CAISESAHEQYF.

The chain couples TRBV29-1 to TRBJ2-1, with a tentative D call TRBD2 (8 bases). The V end was cut by 7 bases, the J end by 6 bases, with 16 bases between. CDR1 and CDR2 from the germline V gene are SQVTM and ANQGSEA. This CDR3 comprises 13 residues. The CDR3 sequence is CSGGQTSVNEQFF. CDR3 bases: TGCAGCGGGGGACAGACTAGCGTCAATGAGCAGTTCTTC.

The chain employs TRBV28 and TRBJ1-2; 7 bases fit TRBD1. The germline V gene has CDR1 MDHEN and CDR2 SYDVKM. The CDR3 is made up of 17 amino acids. J was trimmed by 8 bases and V by 1 base; bases with no gene match: 16. The CDR3 DNA is TGTGCCAGCAGTTTATCTTCCTGGGACAGTCCGCAAACGGGCTACACCTTC. Translated, it gives CASSLSSWDSPQTGYTF.

The rearrangement joins TRBV10-2 to TRBJ1-3; maybe TRBD1 (5 bases). V shed 5 bases and J shed 1 base, with 15 bases lying between them. CDR3 size: 16 residues. Germline V CDR1 and CDR2: WSHSY, SAAADI. CDR3 DNA sequence: TGCGCCAGCAGTCAAATTGGGGGAGGTTCTGGAAACACCATATATTTT. Translating it yields CASSQIGGGSGNTIYF.

The V and J genes are TRBV28 and TRBJ2-3; 7 positions agree with TRBD1. The junction had 4 bases not matched to a gene; V was cut back by 7 bases and J by 0 bases. This CDR3 contains 14 residues. Germline CDR1 MDHEN, CDR2 SYDVKM. The CDR3 is CASKDRSSTDTQYF. CDR3 coding DNA: TGTGCCAGCAAGGACAGGTCTAGCACAGATACGCAGTATTTT.

The rearrangement links TRBV30 to TRBJ1-5; weak D call: TRBD1 (6 bases). V gave up 2 bases and J gave up 7 bases, with 12 bases separating them. Per the germline V gene, CDR1 is GTSNPN and CDR2 is SVGIG (reference sequence). The CDR3 loop spans 13 amino acids. The DNA of the CDR3 is TGTGCCTGGAGTACCCGGGACATGCAGCCCCAGCATTTT. Translated, it gives CAWSTRDMQPQHF.

The genes are TRBV5-8 and TRBJ2-7; perhaps D is TRBD1 or TRBD2 (6 bases each). CDR3 length: 14 residues. Trimming stripped 1 base from V and 4 bases from J, with 12 bases between. CDR1 is SGHTS and CDR2 is YDEGEE in the germline V gene. In nucleotides, the CDR3 is TGTGCCAGCAGCTTGAACGGGGGCACTTACGAGCAGTACTTC. This encodes CASSLNGGTYEQYF.

The chain joins TRBV6-1 to TRBJ2-3; D is uncertain. Trimming left V 1 base short and J 7 bases short, with 6 bases between. CDR1 is MNHNS and CDR2 is SASEGT in the germline V gene. The CDR3 totals 12 residues. The CDR3 DNA reads TGTGCCAGCAGTGAAGACGGTTATACGCAGTATTTT. Protein sequence: CASSEDGYTQYF.

The V gene is TRBV11-2, the J gene TRBJ1-3; perhaps TRBD1 as D (5 bases). This CDR3 is 14 amino acids long. V lost 2 bases and J 3 bases, leaving 8 bases between the germline ends. CDR1 is SGHAT, CDR2 FQNNGV, per germline. In nucleotides, the CDR3 is TGTGCCAGCAGCTTATCAGGGTTTGGAAACACCATATATTTT. It specifies CASSLSGFGNTIYF.